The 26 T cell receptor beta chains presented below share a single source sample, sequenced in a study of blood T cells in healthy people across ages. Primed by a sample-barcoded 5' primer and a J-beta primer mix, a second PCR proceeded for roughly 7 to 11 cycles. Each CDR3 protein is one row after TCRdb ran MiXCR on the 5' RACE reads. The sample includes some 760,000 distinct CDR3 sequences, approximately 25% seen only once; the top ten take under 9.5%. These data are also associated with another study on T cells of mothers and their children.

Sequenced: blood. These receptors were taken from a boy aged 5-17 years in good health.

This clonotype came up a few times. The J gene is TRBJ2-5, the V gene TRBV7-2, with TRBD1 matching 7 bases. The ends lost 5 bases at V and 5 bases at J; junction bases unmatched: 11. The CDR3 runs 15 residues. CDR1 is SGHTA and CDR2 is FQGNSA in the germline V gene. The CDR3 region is CASSRGHPAGETQYF. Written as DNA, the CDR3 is TGTGCCAGCAGCAGGGGGCATCCCGCCGGGGAGACCCAGTACTTC. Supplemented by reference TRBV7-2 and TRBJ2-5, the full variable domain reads GAGVSQSPSNKVTEKGKDVELRCDPISGHTALYWYRQSLGQGLEFLIYFQGNSAPDKSGLPSDRFSAERTGGSVSTLTIQRTQQEDSAVYLCASSRGHPAGETQYFGPGTRLLVL.

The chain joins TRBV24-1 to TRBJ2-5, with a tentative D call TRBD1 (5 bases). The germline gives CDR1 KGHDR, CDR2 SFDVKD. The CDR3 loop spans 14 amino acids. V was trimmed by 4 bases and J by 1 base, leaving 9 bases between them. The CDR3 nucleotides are TGTGCCACCAGTGAGCAGGACATCCAAGAGACCCAGTACTTC. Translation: CATSEQDIQETQYF.

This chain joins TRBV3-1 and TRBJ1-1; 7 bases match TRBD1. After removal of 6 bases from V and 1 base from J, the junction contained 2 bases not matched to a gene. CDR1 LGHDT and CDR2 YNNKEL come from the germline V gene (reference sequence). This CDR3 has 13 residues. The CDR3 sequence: CASRNRGNTEAFF. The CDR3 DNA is TGTGCCAGCAGGAACAGGGGGAACACTGAAGCTTTCTTT.

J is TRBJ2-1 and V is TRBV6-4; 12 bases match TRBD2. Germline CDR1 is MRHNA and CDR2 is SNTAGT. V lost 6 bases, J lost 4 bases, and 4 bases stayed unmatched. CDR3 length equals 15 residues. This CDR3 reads CASSASGREYNEQFF. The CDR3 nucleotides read TGTGCCAGCAGCGCTAGCGGGAGGGAATACAATGAGCAGTTCTTC.

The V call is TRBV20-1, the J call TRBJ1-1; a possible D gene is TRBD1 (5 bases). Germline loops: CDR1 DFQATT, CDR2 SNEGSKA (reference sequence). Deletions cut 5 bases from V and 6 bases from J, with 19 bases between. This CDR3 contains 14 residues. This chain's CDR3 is CSAGGHWGDSEAFF. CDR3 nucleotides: TGCAGTGCTGGAGGACATTGGGGTGACTCTGAAGCTTTCTTT.

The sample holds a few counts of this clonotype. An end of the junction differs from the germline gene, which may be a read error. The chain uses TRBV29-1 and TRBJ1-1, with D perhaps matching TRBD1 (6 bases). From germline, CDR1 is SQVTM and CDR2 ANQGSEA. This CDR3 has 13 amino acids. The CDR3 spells CSVVLWGGTETFF. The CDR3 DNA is TGCAGCGTGGTTCTGTGGGGGGGCACTGAAACTTTCTTT.

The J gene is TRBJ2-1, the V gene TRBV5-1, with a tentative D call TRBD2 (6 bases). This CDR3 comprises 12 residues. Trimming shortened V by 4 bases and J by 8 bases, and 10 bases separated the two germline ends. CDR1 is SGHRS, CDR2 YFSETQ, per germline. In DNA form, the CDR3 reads TGCGCCAGCAGCACGCGGGGAGATGAGCAGTTCTTC. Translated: CASSTRGDEQFF.

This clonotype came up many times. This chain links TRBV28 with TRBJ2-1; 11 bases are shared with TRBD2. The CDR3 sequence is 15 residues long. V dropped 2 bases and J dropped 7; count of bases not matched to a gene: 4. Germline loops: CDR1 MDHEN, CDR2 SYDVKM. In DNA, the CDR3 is TGTGCCAGCAGTTTACTAGCGGGAGGCTCAAATGAGCAGTTCTTC. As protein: CASSLLAGGSNEQFF.

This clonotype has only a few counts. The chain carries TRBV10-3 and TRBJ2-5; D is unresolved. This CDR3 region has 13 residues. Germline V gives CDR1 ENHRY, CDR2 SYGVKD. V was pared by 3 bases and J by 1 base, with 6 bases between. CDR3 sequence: CAISEYSQETQYF. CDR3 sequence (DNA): TGTGCCATCAGTGAATACTCCCAAGAGACCCAGTACTTC.

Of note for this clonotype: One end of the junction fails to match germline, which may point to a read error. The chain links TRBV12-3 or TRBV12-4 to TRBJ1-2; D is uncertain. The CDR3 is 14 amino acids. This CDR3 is CVSSPLLSGYGYTF. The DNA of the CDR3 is TGTGTCAGCAGTCCCCTCCTAAGCGGCTATGGCTACACCTTC.

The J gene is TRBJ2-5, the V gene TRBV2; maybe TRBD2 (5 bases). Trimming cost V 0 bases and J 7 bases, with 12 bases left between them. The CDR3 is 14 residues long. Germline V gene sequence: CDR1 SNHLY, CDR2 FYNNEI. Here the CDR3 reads CASSEASGRGTQYF. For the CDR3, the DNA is TGTGCCAGCAGTGAAGCGAGTGGCCGGGGGACCCAGTACTTC.

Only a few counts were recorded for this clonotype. This chain's CDR3 is CASSLRQGSGGYTF. The CDR3 DNA follows: TGTGCCAGCAGTTTACGCCAGGGGTCAGGGGGCTACACCTTC. This rearrangement joins TRBV12-3 or TRBV12-4 to TRBJ1-2; a weak D match, TRBD1 (6 bases). The CDR3 consists of 14 residues. V dropped 2 bases and J dropped 8 bases, with 15 bases sitting between them.

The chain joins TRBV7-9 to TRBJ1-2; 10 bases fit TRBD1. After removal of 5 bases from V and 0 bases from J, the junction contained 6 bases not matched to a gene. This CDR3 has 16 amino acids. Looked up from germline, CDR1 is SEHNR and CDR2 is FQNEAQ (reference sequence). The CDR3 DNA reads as TGTGCCAGCAGCACCCCGGACAGGGGGACTAACTATGGCTACACCTTC. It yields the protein CASSTPDRGTNYGYTF.

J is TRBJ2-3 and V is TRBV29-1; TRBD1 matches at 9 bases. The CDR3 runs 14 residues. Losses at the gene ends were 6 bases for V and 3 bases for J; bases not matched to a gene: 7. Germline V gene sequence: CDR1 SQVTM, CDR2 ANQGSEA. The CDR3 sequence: CSVDRGWGTDTQYF. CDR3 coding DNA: TGCAGCGTCGACAGGGGGTGGGGGACAGATACGCAGTATTTT.

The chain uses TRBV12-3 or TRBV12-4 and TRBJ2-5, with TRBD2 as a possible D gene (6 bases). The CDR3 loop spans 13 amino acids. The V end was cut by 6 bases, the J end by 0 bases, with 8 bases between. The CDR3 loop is CASRGLYQETQYF. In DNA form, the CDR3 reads TGTGCCAGCAGGGGACTGTACCAAGAGACCCAGTACTTC.

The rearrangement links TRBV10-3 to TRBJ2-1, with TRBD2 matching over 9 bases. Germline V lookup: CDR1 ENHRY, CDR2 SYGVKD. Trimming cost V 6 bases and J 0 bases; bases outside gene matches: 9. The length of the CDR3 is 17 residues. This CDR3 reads CAISDRTSASSYNEQFF. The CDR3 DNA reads TGTGCCATCAGCGACCGGACTAGCGCGAGCTCCTACAATGAGCAGTTCTTC.

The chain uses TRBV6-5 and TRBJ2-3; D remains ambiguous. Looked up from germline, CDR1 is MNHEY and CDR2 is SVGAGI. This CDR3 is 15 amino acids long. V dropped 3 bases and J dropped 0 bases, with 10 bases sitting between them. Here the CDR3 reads CASSYSGQSTDTQYF. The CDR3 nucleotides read TGTGCCAGCAGTTATTCCGGCCAGAGCACAGATACGCAGTATTTT.

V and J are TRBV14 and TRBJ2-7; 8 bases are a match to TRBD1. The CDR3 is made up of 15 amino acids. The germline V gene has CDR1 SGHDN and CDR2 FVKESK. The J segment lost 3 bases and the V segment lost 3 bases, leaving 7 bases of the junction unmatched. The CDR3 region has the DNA TGTGCCAGCAGCCACCTACGGGACAGGAACTACGAGCAGTACTTC. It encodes CASSHLRDRNYEQYF.

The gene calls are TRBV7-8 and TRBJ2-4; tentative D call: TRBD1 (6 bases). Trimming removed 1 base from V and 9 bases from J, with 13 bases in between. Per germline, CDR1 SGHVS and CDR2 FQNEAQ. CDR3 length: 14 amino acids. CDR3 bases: TGTGCCAGCAGCTTAGTGTTAGGGGGTGGCATTCAGTACTTC. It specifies CASSLVLGGGIQYF.

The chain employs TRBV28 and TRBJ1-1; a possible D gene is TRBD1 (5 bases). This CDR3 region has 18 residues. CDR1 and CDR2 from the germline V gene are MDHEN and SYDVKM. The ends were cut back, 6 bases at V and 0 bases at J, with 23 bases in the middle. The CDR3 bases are TGTGCCAGCAGGCTTTTCGCCTCAACCGGGACTGTGAACACTGAAGCTTTCTTT. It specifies CASRLFASTGTVNTEAFF.

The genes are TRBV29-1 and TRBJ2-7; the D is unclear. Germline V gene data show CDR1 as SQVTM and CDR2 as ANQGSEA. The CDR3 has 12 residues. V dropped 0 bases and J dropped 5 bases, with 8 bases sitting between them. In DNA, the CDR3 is TGCAGCGTTGAAGACCTGTCTAACGAGCAGTACTTC. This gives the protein CSVEDLSNEQYF.

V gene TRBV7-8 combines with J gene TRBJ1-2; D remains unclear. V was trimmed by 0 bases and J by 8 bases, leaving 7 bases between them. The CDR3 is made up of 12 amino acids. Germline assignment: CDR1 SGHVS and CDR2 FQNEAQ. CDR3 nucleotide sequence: TGTGCCAGCAGCTTAGCGTCGTCGGGCTACACCTTC. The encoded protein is CASSLASSGYTF.

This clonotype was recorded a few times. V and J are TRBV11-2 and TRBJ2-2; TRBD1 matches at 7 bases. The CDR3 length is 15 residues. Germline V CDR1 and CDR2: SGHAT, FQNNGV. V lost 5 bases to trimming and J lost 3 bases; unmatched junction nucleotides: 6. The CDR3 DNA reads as TGTGCCAGCAGCGCGAGACAGGGTTACACCGGGGAGCTGTTTTTT. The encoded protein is CASSARQGYTGELFF. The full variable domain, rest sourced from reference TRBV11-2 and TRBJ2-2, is EAGVAQSPRYKIIEKRQSVAFWCNPISGHATLYWYQQILGQGPKLLIQFQNNGVVDDSQLPKDRFSAERLKGVDSTLKIQPAKLEDSAVYLCASSARQGYTGELFFGEGSRLTVL.

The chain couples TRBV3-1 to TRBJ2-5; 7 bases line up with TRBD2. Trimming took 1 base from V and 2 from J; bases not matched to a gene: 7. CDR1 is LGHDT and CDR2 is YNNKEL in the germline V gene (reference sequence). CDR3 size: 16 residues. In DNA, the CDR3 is TGTGCCAGCAGCCAAGCCCTGACGGGAGGACAAGAGACCCAGTACTTC. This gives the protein CASSQALTGGQETQYF.

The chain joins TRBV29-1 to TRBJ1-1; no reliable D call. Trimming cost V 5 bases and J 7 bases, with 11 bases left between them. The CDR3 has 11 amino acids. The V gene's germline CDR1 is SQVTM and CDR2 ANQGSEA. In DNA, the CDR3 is TGCAGCGTTCCGACGCAAAATGAAGCTTTCTTT. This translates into CSVPTQNEAFF.

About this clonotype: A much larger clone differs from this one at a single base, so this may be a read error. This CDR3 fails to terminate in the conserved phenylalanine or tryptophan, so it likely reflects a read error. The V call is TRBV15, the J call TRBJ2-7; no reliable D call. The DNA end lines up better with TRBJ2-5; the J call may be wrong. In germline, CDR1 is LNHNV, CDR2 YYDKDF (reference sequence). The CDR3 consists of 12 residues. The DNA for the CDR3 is TGTGCCACCAGCAGAGAGGAAGAGACCCAGTACTCC. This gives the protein CATSREEETQYS.